This TCR beta chain came from a study of blood T cell repertoires in COVID-19. How the authors handled the data: Researchers report that nucleated cell counts were estimated from reference gene primer amplification. Clones were read by immunoSEQ multiplex PCR, and TCRdb kept only the in-frame ones, dropping some. The V and J calls and clone size were taken over from that table, and D and trimming were inferred from the DNA. The sample shows about 150,000 clones, roughly 85% of them seen only once. Specimen: peripheral blood. This clonotype was sampled from a human donor in a cohort sampled during active COVID-19.

The CDR3 nucleotides are TGTGCCAGCAGTATTCCGGGACAGGGGGTCTACGAGCAGTACTTC. Its translation: CASSIPGQGVYEQYF. The genes are TRBV6-6 and TRBJ2-7; 11 bases align to TRBD1. The CDR3 totals 15 residues. The V segment lost 5 bases and the J segment 3 bases; nucleotides outside the gene matches: 6. Germline-derived CDR1 and CDR2 are MNHNY and SVGAGI (reference sequence).